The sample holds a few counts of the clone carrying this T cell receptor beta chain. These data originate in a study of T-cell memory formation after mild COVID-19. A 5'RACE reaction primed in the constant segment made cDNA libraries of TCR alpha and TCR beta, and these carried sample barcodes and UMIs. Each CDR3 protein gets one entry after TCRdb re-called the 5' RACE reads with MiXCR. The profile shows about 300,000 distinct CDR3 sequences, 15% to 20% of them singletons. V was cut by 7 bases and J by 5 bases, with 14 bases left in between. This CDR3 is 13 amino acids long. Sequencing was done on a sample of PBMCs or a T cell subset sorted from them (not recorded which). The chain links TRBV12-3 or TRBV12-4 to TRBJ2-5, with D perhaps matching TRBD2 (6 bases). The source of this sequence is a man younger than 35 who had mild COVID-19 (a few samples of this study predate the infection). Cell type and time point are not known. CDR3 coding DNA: TGTGCCAGCAATGGAGGGTCGGGGGAGACCCAGTACTTC. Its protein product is CASNGGSGETQYF.